This TCR beta chain derives from a study of blood T cell repertoires in COVID-19. Study-level background: Some COVID-19 samples were acute and others convalescent; all came from the United States, Italy and Spain. Sources were T cells, B-cell-depleted T cells, or PBMCs; the material itself was cDNA or gDNA.

As processed by the authors: Amplified reference gene primers provided the basis for estimating nucleated cell counts. This table comes from immunoSEQ multiplex PCR, and its TCRdb copy is limited to in-frame clones, with some not included. V, J and clone size are those of that table, while D and trimming were read from the DNA. The profile covers 80,000 to 100,000 clones, with approximately 86% appearing a single time and 9% to 12% taken by the ten largest. The CDR3 totals 12 residues. In germline, CDR1 is MGHDK, CDR2 SYGVNS. J was trimmed by 9 bases and V by 7 bases; bases with no gene match: 6. The TCR sequence derives from a man in his forties or fifties with acute or convalescent COVID-19. Sequenced: peripheral blood. The rearrangement links TRBV25-1 to TRBJ1-1; 9 positions match TRBD1. The CDR3 nucleotides read TGTGCCAGCAACCGACAGGGGGTAAAAGCTTTCTTT. Protein sequence: CASNRQGVKAFF.